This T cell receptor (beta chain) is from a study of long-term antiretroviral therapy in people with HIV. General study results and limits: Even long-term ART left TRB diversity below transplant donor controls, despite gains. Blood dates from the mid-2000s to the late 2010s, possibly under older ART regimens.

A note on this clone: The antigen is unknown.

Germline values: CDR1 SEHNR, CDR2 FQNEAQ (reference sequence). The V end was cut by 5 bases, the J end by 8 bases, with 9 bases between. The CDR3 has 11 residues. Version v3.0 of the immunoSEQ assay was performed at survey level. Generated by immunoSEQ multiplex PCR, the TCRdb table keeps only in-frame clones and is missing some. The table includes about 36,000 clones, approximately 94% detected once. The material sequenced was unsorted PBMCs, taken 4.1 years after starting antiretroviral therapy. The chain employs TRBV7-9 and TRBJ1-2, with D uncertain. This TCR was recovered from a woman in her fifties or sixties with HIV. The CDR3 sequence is CASSVGRGYTF. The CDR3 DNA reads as TGTGCCAGCAGCGTCGGCAGGGGCTACACCTTC.